This T cell receptor (beta chain) comes out of a study of blood T cell repertoires in COVID-19. Across the whole study: There were acute and convalescent COVID-19 samples, and they came from the United States, Italy and Spain. PBMCs, B-cell-depleted T cells, or T cells provided the cDNA or gDNA that made up the material.

V was shortened by 5 bases and J by 2 bases, with 11 bases between the two germline ends. The CDR3 spans 14 residues. Germline CDR1 reads MNHEY; CDR2 reads SVGAGI. In the original processing: Amplification with reference gene primers provided the estimates of nucleated cell counts. Repertoires were generated with immunoSEQ multiplex PCR, while TCRdb's copy carries only in-frame clones and drops some. V and J calls and clone size follow that table, whereas D and trimming were derived from the DNA. Among 200,000 or so clones listed, 80% to 90% were seen once. This TCR was recovered from a man in his sixties with acute or convalescent COVID-19. The J gene is TRBJ2-3, the V gene TRBV6-5; TRBD1 might be the D (6 bases). The sequenced material came from peripheral blood. DNA for the CDR3: TGTGCCAGCAGTACAGGGCCTTCCACAGATACGCAGTATTTT. Its protein product is CASSTGPSTDTQYF.